This T cell receptor beta chain is from a study of OX40 agonist ivuxolimab in advanced cancers. Study-level background: A partial response was reached by three patients: one with hepatocellular carcinoma and two with cutaneous melanoma.

CDR3 size: 17 residues. Germline-derived CDR1 and CDR2 are KGHSH and LQKENI. Trimming took off 0 bases at V and 0 bases at J, with 12 bases between the two ends. Libraries were prepared by immunoSEQ multiplex PCR; TCRdb keeps only in-frame clonotypes and omits some of them. Counted here are 9,500 to 15,000 clones, about 81% occurring once; the ten biggest clones make up about an eighth. This sequence was found in an adult with an advanced solid tumor such as melanoma, head and neck, liver or kidney cancer. The sequencing here drew on CD4+ or CD8+ T cells sorted from blood, taken in a trial of the OX40 agonist ivuxolimab. The chain has TRBV18 and TRBJ2-4, with no clear D. CDR3 sequence: CASSPPWSALAKNIQYF. The CDR3 DNA follows: TGTGCCAGCTCACCACCGTGGTCGGCTTTAGCCAAAAACATTCAGTACTTC.